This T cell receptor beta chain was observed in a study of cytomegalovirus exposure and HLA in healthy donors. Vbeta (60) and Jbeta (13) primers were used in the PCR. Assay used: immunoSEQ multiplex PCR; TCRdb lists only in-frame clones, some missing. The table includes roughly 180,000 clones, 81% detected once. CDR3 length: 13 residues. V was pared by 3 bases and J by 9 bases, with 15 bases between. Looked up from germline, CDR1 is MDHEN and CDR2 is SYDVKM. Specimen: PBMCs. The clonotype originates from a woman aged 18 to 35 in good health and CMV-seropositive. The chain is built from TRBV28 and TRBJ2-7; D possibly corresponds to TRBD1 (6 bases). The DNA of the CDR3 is TGTGCCAGCAGTTTCACAGGGATCCACGGGCAGTACTTC. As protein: CASSFTGIHGQYF.